A single count supports the clone carrying this T cell receptor beta chain. Its specificity is unknown. This entry is derived from a study of T cell responses to AZD1222 COVID-19 vaccine. Study-wide points: Donors were largely white British and mainly female; clonal diversity was possibly underestimated. Samples come after the peak T cell response, not at day 14.

Method: immunoSEQ multiplex PCR; TCRdb's copy keeps in-frame clones and lacks some. This sample has roughly 85,000 clones, with approximately 85% found just once. Germline V gene sequence: CDR1 LGHDT, CDR2 YNNKEL (reference sequence). CDR3 size: 16 residues. Between the trimmed V and J ends, which lost 0 bases and 3 bases, there was a span of 14 bases. This TCR came from an adult in good health. V and J are TRBV3-1 (or the pseudogene TRBV3-2) and TRBJ2-5, with D hard to call. The sequencing used peripheral blood, collected on day 0 of MenACWY control vaccination. CDR3 coding DNA: TGTGCCAGCAGCCAAGACTCCCTTACTATAAAAGAGACCCAGTACTTC. Amino acids: CASSQDSLTIKETQYF.